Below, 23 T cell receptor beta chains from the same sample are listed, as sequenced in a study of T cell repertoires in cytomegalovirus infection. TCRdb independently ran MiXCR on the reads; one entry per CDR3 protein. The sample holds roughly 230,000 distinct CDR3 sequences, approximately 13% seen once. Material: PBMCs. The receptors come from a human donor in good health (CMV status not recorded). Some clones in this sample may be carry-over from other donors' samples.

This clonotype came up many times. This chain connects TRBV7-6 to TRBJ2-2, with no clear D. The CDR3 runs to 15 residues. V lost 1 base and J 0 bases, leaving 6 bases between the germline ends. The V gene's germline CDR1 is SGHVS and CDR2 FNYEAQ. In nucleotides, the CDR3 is TGTGCCAGCAGCTTAGGGCCCCCGAACACCGGGGAGCTGTTTTTT. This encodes CASSLGPPNTGELFF.

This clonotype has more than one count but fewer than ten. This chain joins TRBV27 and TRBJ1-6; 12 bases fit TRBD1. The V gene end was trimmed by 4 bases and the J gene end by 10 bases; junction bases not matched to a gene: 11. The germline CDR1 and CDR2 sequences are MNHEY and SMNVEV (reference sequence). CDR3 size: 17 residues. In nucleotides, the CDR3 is TGTGCCAGCAGTTCTTTCTCCGGGACAGGGGGCCGATCACCCCTCCACTTT. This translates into CASSSFSGTGGRSPLHF.

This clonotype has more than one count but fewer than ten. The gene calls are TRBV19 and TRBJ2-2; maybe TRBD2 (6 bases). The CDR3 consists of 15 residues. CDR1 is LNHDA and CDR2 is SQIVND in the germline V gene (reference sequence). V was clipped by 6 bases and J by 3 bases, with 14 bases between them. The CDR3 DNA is TGTGCCAGTAGACCCGGGGGTTCGTACACCGGGGAGCTGTTTTTT. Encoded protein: CASRPGGSYTGELFF.

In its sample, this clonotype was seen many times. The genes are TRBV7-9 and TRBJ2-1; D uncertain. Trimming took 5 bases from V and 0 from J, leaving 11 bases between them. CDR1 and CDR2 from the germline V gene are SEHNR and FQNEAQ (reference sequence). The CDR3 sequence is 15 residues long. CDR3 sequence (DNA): TGTGCCAGCAGCCTACCTGCAAACTCCTACAATGAGCAGTTCTTC. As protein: CASSLPANSYNEQFF.

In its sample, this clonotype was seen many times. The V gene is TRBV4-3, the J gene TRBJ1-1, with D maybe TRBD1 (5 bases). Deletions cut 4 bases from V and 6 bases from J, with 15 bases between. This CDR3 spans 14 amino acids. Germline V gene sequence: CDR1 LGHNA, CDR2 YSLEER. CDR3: CASSPPGRDAEAFF. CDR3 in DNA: TGCGCCAGCAGCCCCCCCGGCAGGGACGCTGAAGCTTTCTTT.

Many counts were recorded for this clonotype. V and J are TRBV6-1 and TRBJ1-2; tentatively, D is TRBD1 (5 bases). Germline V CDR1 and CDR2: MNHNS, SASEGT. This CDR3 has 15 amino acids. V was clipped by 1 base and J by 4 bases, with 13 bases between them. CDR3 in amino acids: CASSEVEGAGYGYTF. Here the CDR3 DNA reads TGTGCCAGCAGTGAAGTTGAAGGGGCAGGCTATGGCTACACCTTC.

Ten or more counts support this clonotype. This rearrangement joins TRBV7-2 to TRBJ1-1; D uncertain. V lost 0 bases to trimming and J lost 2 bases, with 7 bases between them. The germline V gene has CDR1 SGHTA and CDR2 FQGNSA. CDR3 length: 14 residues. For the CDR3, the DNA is TGTGCCAGCAGCTTAGCAGCGATCAACACTGAAGCTTTCTTT. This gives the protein CASSLAAINTEAFF.

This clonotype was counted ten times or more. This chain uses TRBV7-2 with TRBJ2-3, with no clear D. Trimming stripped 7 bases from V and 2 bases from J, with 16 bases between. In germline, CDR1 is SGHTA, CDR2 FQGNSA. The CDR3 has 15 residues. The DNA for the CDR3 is TGTGCCAGCATCCCACGTCGAGGTACCACAGATACGCAGTATTTT. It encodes CASIPRRGTTDTQYF. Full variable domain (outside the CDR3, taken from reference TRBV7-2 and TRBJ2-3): GAGVSQSPSNKVTEKGKDVELRCDPISGHTALYWYRQSLGQGLEFLIYFQGNSAPDKSGLPSDRFSAERTGGSVSTLTIQRTQQEDSAVYLCASIPRRGTTDTQYFGPGTRLTVL.

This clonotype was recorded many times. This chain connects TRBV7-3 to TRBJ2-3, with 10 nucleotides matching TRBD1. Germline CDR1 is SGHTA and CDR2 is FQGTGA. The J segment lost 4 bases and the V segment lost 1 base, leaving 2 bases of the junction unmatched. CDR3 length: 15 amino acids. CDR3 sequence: CASSLNGQGADTQYF. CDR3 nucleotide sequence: TGTGCCAGCAGCTTAAACGGACAGGGGGCAGATACGCAGTATTTT.

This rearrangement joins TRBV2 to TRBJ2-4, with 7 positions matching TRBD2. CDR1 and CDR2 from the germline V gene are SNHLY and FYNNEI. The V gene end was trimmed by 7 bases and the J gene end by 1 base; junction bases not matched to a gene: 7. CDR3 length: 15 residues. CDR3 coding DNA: TGTGCCAGCACTTTGGAGCGGGATGCCAAAAACATTCAGTACTTC. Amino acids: CASTLERDAKNIQYF.

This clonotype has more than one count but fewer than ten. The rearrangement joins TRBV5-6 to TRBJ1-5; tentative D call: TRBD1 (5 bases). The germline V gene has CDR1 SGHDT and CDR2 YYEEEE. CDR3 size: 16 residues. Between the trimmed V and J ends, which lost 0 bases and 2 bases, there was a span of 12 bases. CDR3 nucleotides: TGTGCCAGCAGCTTGGGTGTCAGGGCTGGCAATCAGCCCCAGCATTTT. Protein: CASSLGVRAGNQPQHF.

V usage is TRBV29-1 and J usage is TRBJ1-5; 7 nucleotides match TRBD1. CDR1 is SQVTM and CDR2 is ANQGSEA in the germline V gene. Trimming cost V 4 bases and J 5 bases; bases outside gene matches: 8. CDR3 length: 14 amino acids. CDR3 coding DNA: TGCAGCGTTGTTTTCGGACAGGCTGATCAGCCCCAGCATTTT. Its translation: CSVVFGQADQPQHF.

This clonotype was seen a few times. The CDR3 DNA sequence: TGCAGCGTTCAGTCTAGCGGGGGAGAGACCCAGTACTTC. Translation gives CSVQSSGGETQYF. This rearrangement joins TRBV29-1 to TRBJ2-5, with 10 bases aligning to TRBD2. CDR3 length: 13 amino acids. Germline V lookup: CDR1 SQVTM, CDR2 ANQGSEA. The junction had 4 bases not matched to a gene; V was cut back by 5 bases and J by 4 bases.

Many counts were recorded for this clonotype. CDR3 protein: CASSLAGHSAGTQYF. CDR3 DNA sequence: TGTGCCAGCAGCTTAGCGGGCCACAGCGCAGGGACCCAGTACTTC. J is TRBJ2-5 and V is TRBV7-2; D remains unclear. The V gene's germline CDR1 is SGHTA and CDR2 FQGNSA. The CDR3 totals 15 residues. The V and J ends lost 0 bases and 7 bases respectively, with 15 bases between them.

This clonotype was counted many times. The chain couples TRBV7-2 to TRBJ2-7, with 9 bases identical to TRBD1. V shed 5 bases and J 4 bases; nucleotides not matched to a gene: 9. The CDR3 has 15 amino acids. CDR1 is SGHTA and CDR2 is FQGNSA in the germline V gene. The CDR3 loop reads CASSQNPGQGYEQYF. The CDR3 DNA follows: TGTGCCAGCAGCCAAAACCCCGGACAGGGGTACGAGCAGTACTTC.

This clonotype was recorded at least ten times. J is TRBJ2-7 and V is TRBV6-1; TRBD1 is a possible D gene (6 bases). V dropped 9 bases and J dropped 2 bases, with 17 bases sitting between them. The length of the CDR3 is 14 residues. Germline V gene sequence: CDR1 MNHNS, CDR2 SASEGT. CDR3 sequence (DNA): TGTGCCAGTGGACGCCCGGGACAAGCCTACGAGCAGTACTTC. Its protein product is CASGRPGQAYEQYF.

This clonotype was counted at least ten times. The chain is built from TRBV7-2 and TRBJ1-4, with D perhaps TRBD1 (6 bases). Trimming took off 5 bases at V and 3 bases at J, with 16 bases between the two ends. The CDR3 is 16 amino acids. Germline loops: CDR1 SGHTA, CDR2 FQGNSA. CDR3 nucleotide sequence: TGTGCCAGCAGCCCTGGCGGGGGCTTGGCTAATGAAAAACTGTTTTTT. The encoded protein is CASSPGGGLANEKLFF. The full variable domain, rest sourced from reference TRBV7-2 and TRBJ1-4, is GAGVSQSPSNKVTEKGKDVELRCDPISGHTALYWYRQSLGQGLEFLIYFQGNSAPDKSGLPSDRFSAERTGGSVSTLTIQRTQQEDSAVYLCASSPGGGLANEKLFFGSGTQLSVL.

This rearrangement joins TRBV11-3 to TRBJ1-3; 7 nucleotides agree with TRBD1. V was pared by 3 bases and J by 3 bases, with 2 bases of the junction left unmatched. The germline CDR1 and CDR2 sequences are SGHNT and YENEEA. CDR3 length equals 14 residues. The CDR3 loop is CASSFGQVGNTIYF. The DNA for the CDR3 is TGTGCCAGCAGCTTTGGACAGGTTGGAAACACCATATATTTT.

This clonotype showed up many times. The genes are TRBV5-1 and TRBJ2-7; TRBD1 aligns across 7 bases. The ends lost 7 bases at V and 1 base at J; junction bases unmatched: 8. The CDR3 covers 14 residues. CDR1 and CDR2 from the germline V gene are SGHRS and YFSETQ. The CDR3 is CASGLLGQSYEQYF. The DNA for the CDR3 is TGCGCCAGCGGATTACTGGGACAGTCCTACGAGCAGTACTTC.

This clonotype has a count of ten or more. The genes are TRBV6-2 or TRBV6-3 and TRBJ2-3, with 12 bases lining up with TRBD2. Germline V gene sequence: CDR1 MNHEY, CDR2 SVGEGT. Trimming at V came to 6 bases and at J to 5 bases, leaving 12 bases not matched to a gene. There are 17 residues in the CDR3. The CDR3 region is CASSYTSGRPKEDTQYF. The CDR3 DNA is TGTGCCAGCAGCTATACTAGCGGGAGGCCTAAGGAAGATACGCAGTATTTT.

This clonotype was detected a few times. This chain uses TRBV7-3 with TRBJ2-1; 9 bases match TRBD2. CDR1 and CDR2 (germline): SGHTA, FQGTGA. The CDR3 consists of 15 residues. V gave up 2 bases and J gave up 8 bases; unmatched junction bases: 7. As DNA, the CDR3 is TGTGCCAGCAGCTTAGCTTCTAGCGGGACATATGAGCAGTTCTTC. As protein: CASSLASSGTYEQFF.

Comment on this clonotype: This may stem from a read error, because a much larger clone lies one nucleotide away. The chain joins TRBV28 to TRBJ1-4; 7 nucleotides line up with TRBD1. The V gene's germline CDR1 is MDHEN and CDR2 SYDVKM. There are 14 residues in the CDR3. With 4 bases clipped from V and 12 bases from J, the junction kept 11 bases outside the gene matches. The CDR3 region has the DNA TGTGCCAGCAGTTCCCTCCCGACAGGGCAACAACTGTTTTTT. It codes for CASSSLPTGQQLFF.

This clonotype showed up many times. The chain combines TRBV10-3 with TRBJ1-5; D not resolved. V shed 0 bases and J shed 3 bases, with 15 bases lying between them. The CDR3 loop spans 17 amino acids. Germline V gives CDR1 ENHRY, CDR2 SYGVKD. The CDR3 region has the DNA TGTGCCATCAGTGAGTCGCCCCCTGACGCGTCCAATCAGCCCCAGCATTTT. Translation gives CAISESPPDASNQPQHF.